The next 9 T cell receptor beta chains were all read from a single sample in a study of beta chain features in type 1 diabetes. Every isolated RNA sample was fully reverse transcribed, so sequencing captured expressed TCRB transcripts. Using immunoSEQ multiplex PCR, the repertoire was profiled, and TCRdb retains in-frame clones only, with some absent. The table lists around 250,000 clones, around a quarter of them singletons, with approximately 4% in the top ten. The sequencing input was central memory CD4+ T cells from blood. These receptors all stem from a man aged 25-45 years in good health.

This clone was detected only a few times. The J gene is TRBJ2-7, the V gene TRBV29-1, with D hard to call. The CDR3 has 12 residues. The germline V gene encodes CDR1 SQVTM and CDR2 ANQGSEA. V was cut by 8 bases and J by 1 base, with 12 bases left in between. This CDR3 reads CSPPSASYEQYF. The CDR3 DNA follows: TGCAGCCCTCCCTCAGCTTCCTACGAGCAGTACTTC.

This clone was counted a few times. The chain couples TRBV11-2 to TRBJ2-1; 10 bases line up with TRBD2. V was pared by 1 base and J by 3 bases, with 0 bases of the junction left unmatched. CDR1 is SGHAT, CDR2 FQNNGV, per germline. The CDR3 has 15 amino acids. Here the CDR3 reads CASSLVAGGYNEQFF. In DNA, the CDR3 is TGTGCCAGCAGCTTAGTAGCGGGGGGCTACAATGAGCAGTTCTTC.

Notes on this clone: The same CDR3 also results from other DNA sequences found in this sample. J is TRBJ2-3 and V is TRBV7-2; weak D call: TRBD2 (6 bases). Germline V gene data show CDR1 as SGHTA and CDR2 as FQGNSA. V lost 0 bases and J lost 1, with 8 bases in between. This CDR3 is 15 amino acids long. The DNA for the CDR3 is TGTGCCAGCAGCTTAGCAGCGGGTGGCACAGATACGCAGTATTTT. The encoded protein is CASSLAAGGTDTQYF.

The chain links TRBV2 to TRBJ2-1; 13 bases align to TRBD2. This CDR3 is 14 amino acids long. Germline lookup yields CDR1 SNHLY and CDR2 FYNNEI. V dropped 5 bases and J dropped 9; count of bases not matched to a gene: 4. Here the CDR3 reads CASSKRTSGSEQFF. In nucleotides, the CDR3 is TGTGCCAGCAGTAAACGGACTAGCGGGAGTGAGCAGTTCTTC.

This rearrangement joins TRBV2 to TRBJ2-3; D is possibly TRBD2 (6 bases). This CDR3 spans 11 amino acids. V was pared by 2 bases and J by 14 bases, with 11 bases between. Germline V gene lookup returns CDR1 SNHLY and CDR2 FYNNEI. CDR3 nucleotide sequence: TGTGCCAGCAGTGAACGGAGGGCCCTGTATTTT. Encoded protein: CASSERRALYF.

J is TRBJ2-3 and V is TRBV5-1; D not resolved. In germline, CDR1 is SGHRS, CDR2 YFSETQ. V lost 4 bases to trimming and J lost 2 bases, with 8 bases between them. The CDR3 length is 13 residues. CDR3 loop: CASSRTSTDTQYF. CDR3 bases: TGCGCCAGCAGCCGTACGTCCACAGATACGCAGTATTTT.

This clone was detected a few times. The chain joins TRBV19 to TRBJ2-5, with TRBD1 matching over 7 bases. CDR1 and CDR2 from the germline V gene are LNHDA and SQIVND (reference sequence). The CDR3 consists of 15 residues. Unmatched junction bases numbered 9, after V lost 5 bases and J lost 3 bases. The CDR3 sequence: CASSPGQAEEETQYF. The CDR3 DNA reads as TGTGCCAGTAGTCCCGGACAGGCCGAGGAAGAGACCCAGTACTTC.

Only a few counts were recorded for this clone. The chain has TRBV18 and TRBJ2-2; D is undetermined. The V gene lost 3 bases and the J gene lost 5 bases, with 7 bases spanning the gap. Germline loops: CDR1 KGHSH, CDR2 LQKENI. CDR3 size: 13 residues. The CDR3 DNA reads TGTGCCAGCTCACCTGCCCAGACCGGGGAGCTGTTTTTT. Protein sequence: CASSPAQTGELFF.

This clone was recorded a few times. This CDR3 is CASSLRARGGAYEQYF. The CDR3 DNA follows: TGTGCCAGCAGCTTGAGGGCTCGGGGTGGCGCCTACGAGCAGTACTTC. The chain couples TRBV5-4 to TRBJ2-7; tentative D call: TRBD2 (5 bases). The CDR3 is 16 residues long. Germline V gene sequence: CDR1 SGHNT, CDR2 YYREEE (reference sequence). Deletions cut 1 base from V and 2 bases from J, with 16 bases between. The full variable domain, in which reference TRBV5-4 and TRBJ2-7 provide the parts outside the CDR3, is ETGVTQSPTHLIKTRGQQVTLRCSSQSGHNTVSWYQQALGQGPQFIFQYYREEENGRGNFPPRFSGLQFPNYSSELNVNALELDDSALYLCASSLRARGGAYEQYFGPGTRLTVT.